The 24 T cell receptor beta chains presented below share a single source sample, sequenced in a study of low-dose radiotherapy and immunotherapy resistance in tumors. Time point reported: after trial treatment. Documented treatment: LDRT plus nivolumab, ipilimumab, low-dose cyclophosphamide and aspirin (RACIN trial). Gene-specific TRAV and TRBV primers were used for first-strand cDNA, covering alpha and beta chains. With a constant-region primer and a V-primer adapter, TCRs were subjected to approximately 21 PCR cycles of amplification. TCRdb re-derived calls from the reads in MiXCR, one entry per CDR3 protein. The repertoire holds 65,000 to 85,000 distinct CDR3 sequences, around 17% seen once, with approximately 1.5% in the top ten. The sample consisted of PBMCs, taken after low-dose radiotherapy plus immunotherapy. All receptors derive from a male donor with prostate cancer.

This clonotype was counted ten times or more. This chain links TRBV12-3 or TRBV12-4 with TRBJ1-3; D is unclear. The length of the CDR3 is 14 residues. V lost 2 bases and J 2 bases, leaving 7 bases between the germline ends. The chain's CDR3 is CASSLKGTGNTIYF. The CDR3 DNA follows: TGTGCCAGCAGTTTAAAGGGTACTGGAAACACCATATATTTT.

This clonotype was seen many times. This chain uses TRBV27 with TRBJ2-3, with 7 positions matching TRBD2. CDR1 and CDR2 from the germline V gene are MNHEY and SMNVEV (reference sequence). This CDR3 spans 17 amino acids. Trimming at V came to 0 bases and at J to 0 bases, leaving 6 bases not matched to a gene. CDR3 DNA: TGTGCCAGCAGTTTATCGCCGGCGGGAGTAAGCACAGATACGCAGTATTTT. This sequence encodes CASSLSPAGVSTDTQYF.

This clonotype came up many times. The V and J genes are TRBV7-2 and TRBJ2-7; 12 positions match TRBD1. V shed 7 bases and J 7 bases; nucleotides not matched to a gene: 8. The CDR3 contains 14 residues. Germline CDR1 SGHTA, CDR2 FQGNSA. CDR3 amino acids: CASNLGQGAGEQYF. The DNA for the CDR3 is TGTGCCAGCAACCTGGGACAGGGGGCGGGAGAGCAGTACTTC.

This clonotype was seen repeatedly, ten times or more. This chain uses TRBV20-1 with TRBJ2-1; 7 positions match TRBD2. The CDR3 is 14 amino acids. Germline-derived CDR1 and CDR2 are DFQATT and SNEGSKA (reference sequence). V was clipped by 4 bases and J by 4 bases; unmatched bases: 7. The CDR3 spells CSATRTRPYNEQFF. The CDR3 DNA follows: TGCAGTGCTACAAGGACTAGGCCTTACAATGAGCAGTTCTTC.

This clonotype was seen ten or more times. The chain uses TRBV6-6 and TRBJ2-2, with TRBD2 as a possible D gene (5 bases). The CDR3 loop spans 13 amino acids. V was clipped by 5 bases and J by 7 bases, with 11 bases between them. Germline V gene lookup returns CDR1 MNHNY and CDR2 SVGAGI (reference sequence). The CDR3 DNA is TGTGCCAGCAGTAGTTCGGGAAACGGGGAGCTGTTTTTT. Translating gives CASSSSGNGELFF.

Many counts were recorded for this clonotype. J is TRBJ2-3 and V is TRBV12-3 or TRBV12-4; the match to TRBD2 covers 8 bases. CDR3 length equals 17 residues. Trimming cost V 6 bases and J 2 bases; bases outside gene matches: 13. CDR3 amino acids: CASSRASGGRTTDTQYF. The CDR3 nucleotides are TGTGCCAGCAGCCGCGCCTCAGGCGGGAGGACCACAGATACGCAGTATTTT.

In its sample, this clonotype was seen many times. V is TRBV25-1 and J is TRBJ1-4; tentative D call: TRBD1 (6 bases). V dropped 2 bases and J dropped 7 bases, with 20 bases sitting between them. From germline, CDR1 is MGHDK and CDR2 SYGVNS. The CDR3 length is 17 residues. Written as DNA, the CDR3 is TGTGCCAGCAGTGAACAACGTGGGGTGCCGGGGGCTGAAAAACTGTTTTTT. This sequence encodes CASSEQRGVPGAEKLFF.

The sample holds many counts of this clonotype. The V call is TRBV7-6, the J call TRBJ2-5; 8 bases line up with TRBD2. The germline V gene has CDR1 SGHVS and CDR2 FNYEAQ. The V and J ends lost 5 bases and 1 base, in that order; junction bases with no gene match: 9. The CDR3 spans 16 residues. The CDR3 region has the DNA TGTGCCAGCAGCCCAGGGAGCGGGAGTGGCCAAGAGACCCAGTACTTC. Translated: CASSPGSGSGQETQYF.

The chain recombines TRBV19 with TRBJ2-1; D not resolved. Germline V CDR1 and CDR2: LNHDA, SQIVND (reference sequence). V lost 6 bases to trimming and J lost 6 bases, with 15 bases between them. The length of the CDR3 is 14 residues. The CDR3 protein is CASRDTGHSNEQFF. CDR3 bases: TGTGCCAGTAGAGACACCGGGCACTCCAATGAGCAGTTCTTC.

The chain has TRBV20-1 and TRBJ2-1, with D perhaps being TRBD1 or TRBD2 (7 bases each). The CDR3 length is 14 residues. Per germline, CDR1 DFQATT and CDR2 SNEGSKA (reference sequence). V was trimmed by 6 bases and J by 4 bases, leaving 16 bases between them. This chain's CDR3 is CSAGEGARYNEQFF. The CDR3 nucleotides are TGCAGTGCAGGGGAGGGGGCGCGTTACAATGAGCAGTTCTTC.

The chain uses TRBV28 and TRBJ2-5; D may be TRBD2 (5 bases). Trimming shortened V by 5 bases and J by 9 bases, and 13 bases separated the two germline ends. CDR1 is MDHEN, CDR2 SYDVKM, per germline. This CDR3 is built from 12 residues. The DNA for the CDR3 is TGTGCCAGCAGTCAACCACTAGGACCCCAGTACTTC. It is translated as CASSQPLGPQYF.

This clonotype showed up just once. The V call is TRBV3-1, the J call TRBJ2-1, with D tentatively TRBD1 (6 bases). There are 11 residues in the CDR3. The V end lost 5 bases, the J end lost 9 bases, and 8 bases lay between the germline ends. Per germline, CDR1 LGHDT and CDR2 YNNKEL (reference sequence). The CDR3 spells CASSEQGEQFF. DNA of the CDR3: TGTGCCAGCAGCGAACAGGGTGAGCAGTTCTTC.

This clonotype was seen many times. The chain uses TRBV29-1 and TRBJ2-1, with D perhaps TRBD2 (6 bases). Germline CDR1 and CDR2: SQVTM and ANQGSEA. CDR3 length: 14 residues. The CDR3 DNA sequence: TGCACCGTCTCGGGGGTGGGAGCCTACAATGAGCAGTTCTTC. This sequence encodes CTVSGVGAYNEQFF.

Concerning this clonotype itself: A far larger clone differs by one base, so this is likely a read error. The genes are TRBV7-9 and TRBJ2-1, with D possibly TRBD2 on 5 matching bases. Germline CDR1 reads SEHNR; CDR2 reads FQNEAQ (reference sequence). V was shortened by 5 bases and J by 13 bases, with 27 bases between the two germline ends. The CDR3 loop spans 16 amino acids. Written as DNA, the CDR3 is TGTGCCAGCAGCCTTAGCAGCGGCGCCGGCCAAGAGACCCAGTTCTTC. Translated: CASSLSSGAGQETQFF.

At least ten counts were recorded for this clonotype. This rearrangement joins TRBV14 to TRBJ2-7; TRBD2 aligns across 10 bases. J lost 5 bases, V lost 2 bases, and 12 bases had no gene match. CDR1 SGHDN and CDR2 FVKESK come from the germline V gene. CDR3 length equals 17 residues. The CDR3 spells CASSQRRLAGGMDEQYF. The DNA for the CDR3 is TGTGCCAGCAGCCAAAGAAGGTTAGCGGGGGGAATGGACGAGCAGTACTTC.

This clonotype appeared many times. This chain connects TRBV20-1 to TRBJ1-2, with D unclear. Germline values: CDR1 DFQATT, CDR2 SNEGSKA (reference sequence). CDR3 size: 12 residues. The V gene lost 6 bases and the J gene lost 8 bases, with 16 bases spanning the gap. DNA of the CDR3: TGCAGTGCCTCAACACGGGGAGAAGGCTACACCTTC. Translation gives CSASTRGEGYTF.

This clonotype was counted many times. The rearrangement joins TRBV27 to TRBJ1-5; 8 nucleotides agree with TRBD1. Germline values: CDR1 MNHEY, CDR2 SMNVEV (reference sequence). V shed 6 bases, J shed 6 bases, and the junction held 4 bases outside the gene matches. The length of the CDR3 is 13 residues. The chain's CDR3 is CASSRQGFQPQHF. Written as DNA, the CDR3 is TGTGCCAGCAGCCGACAGGGGTTTCAGCCCCAGCATTTT.

In regard to this clonotype: This likely reflects a read error, since a far larger clone is one base away. The J gene is TRBJ2-7, the V gene TRBV27, with D perhaps matching TRBD2 (6 bases). Germline lookup yields CDR1 MNHEY and CDR2 SMNVEV (reference sequence). The CDR3 consists of 16 residues. CDR3 region: CASSLPGLLASYEQHF. The CDR3 coding sequence is TGTGCCAGCAGTCTACCGGGACTGTTAGCGTCCTACGAGCAGCACTTC.

In this sample, this clonotype turned up many times. The gene calls are TRBV28 and TRBJ2-5; tentative D call: TRBD2 (6 bases). The CDR3 is 14 amino acids. In germline, CDR1 is MDHEN, CDR2 SYDVKM. Between the trimmed V and J ends, which lost 5 bases and 7 bases, there was a span of 17 bases. The CDR3: CASSAPRGKLTQYF. DNA of the CDR3: TGTGCCAGCAGTGCACCACGGGGGAAACTGACCCAGTACTTC.

The chain couples TRBV9 to TRBJ2-1, with a possible D match to TRBD2 (6 bases). V was clipped by 3 bases and J by 3 bases, with 13 bases between them. The CDR3 has 15 residues. Germline CDR1 reads SGDLS; CDR2 reads YYNGEE. DNA of the CDR3: TGTGCCAGCAGCGAGAGCGGAGGGGACTACAATGAGCAGTTCTTC. This gives the protein CASSESGGDYNEQFF.

This clonotype showed up many times. At one of its ends the junction is not consistent with the germline gene, which may arise from a read error. The CDR3 loop is CASSLVTGQQFF. As DNA, the CDR3 is TGTGCCAGCAGCTTGGTGACAGGGCAGCAGTTCTTC. The rearrangement joins TRBV5-1 to TRBJ2-1, with 7 bases fitting TRBD1. Looked up from germline, CDR1 is SGHRS and CDR2 is YFSETQ. The CDR3 covers 12 residues.

As concerns this clonotype: This likely reflects a read error, since a far larger clone is one base away. The rearrangement links TRBV26 to TRBJ2-5; no DNA check was done on the table's D call, TRBD2. The J call may be wrong; the DNA end is better matched by TRBJ2-1. TRBV26 represents a pseudogene. There are 15 residues in the CDR3. CDR3 sequence: CASSAGATTYNEQFF. The CDR3 DNA is TGTGCCAGCAGCGCCGGGGCTACGACTTACAATGAGCAGTTCTTC.

This clonotype was detected ten times or more. This chain uses TRBV7-9 with TRBJ2-5; 11 nucleotides line up with TRBD2. The germline V gene encodes CDR1 SEHNR and CDR2 FQNEAQ (reference sequence). The CDR3 consists of 16 residues. Trimming took 4 bases from V and 5 from J; bases not matched to a gene: 9. The CDR3 region has the DNA TGTGCCAGCAGCTCCTCGACTAGCGGGATTGGTGAGACCCAGTACTTC. This gives the protein CASSSSTSGIGETQYF. The whole variable domain, filled in from reference TRBV7-9 and TRBJ2-5, reads DTGVSQNPRHKITKRGQNVTFRCDPISEHNRLYWYRQTLGQGPEFLTYFQNEAQLEKSRLLSDRFSAERPKGSFSTLEIQRTEQGDSAMYLCASSSSTSGIGETQYFGPGTRLLVL.

This clonotype was seen at least ten times. J is TRBJ1-6 and V is TRBV4-1; TRBD1 is a possible D gene (6 bases). The CDR3 covers 16 residues. The germline V and J ends were trimmed by 4 bases and 5 bases, with 15 bases remaining between them. Looked up from germline, CDR1 is MGHRA and CDR2 is YSYEKL. CDR3 bases: TGCGCCAGCAGCCGACCTTGGGCAGGGGATAATTCACCCCTCCACTTT. This translates into CASSRPWAGDNSPLHF.